Described below is a single T cell receptor (beta chain) sequence and its context. Its specificity is not known. The sample is drawn from a study of Ad26.COV2.S vaccination and SARS-CoV-2 variants. Study in general: The authors gave Ad26.COV2.S intramuscularly, either once or twice 56 days apart.

Indicated treatment: roughly 19 received Ad26.COV2.S at low or high dose, single or two shots; a few received placebo; per-sample allocation not given. Samples came from day 63 after the first vaccine or placebo injection. Cohort 1b enrolled adults aged 18-55 years in Boston. The V gene's germline CDR1 is SEHNR and CDR2 FQNEAQ (reference sequence). Germline trimming cut 6 bases from V and 0 bases from J; bases unmatched to any gene: 8. This CDR3 region has 17 residues. Overall study results and limits: Using TCR breadth and depth analyses may have led to underestimated total T cell responses.

The data were produced by immunoSEQ multiplex PCR, yet TCRdb's version contains in-frame clones alone and is incomplete. The profile covers about 680,000 clones, with roughly 90% appearing a single time and approximately 1.5% taken by the ten largest. The sequence was collected from a person between 18 and 65 years old who received the Ad26.COV2.S COVID-19 vaccine or a placebo. The V gene is TRBV7-9, the J gene TRBJ1-3, with 10 positions matching TRBD1. The input for sequencing was peripheral blood, taken in a trial of Ad26.COV2.S vaccine versus placebo. CDR3 nucleotide sequence: TGTGCCAGCAGTTCCCGGGACAGGGGAGACTCTGGAAACACCATATATTTT. Protein: CASSSRDRGDSGNTIYF.